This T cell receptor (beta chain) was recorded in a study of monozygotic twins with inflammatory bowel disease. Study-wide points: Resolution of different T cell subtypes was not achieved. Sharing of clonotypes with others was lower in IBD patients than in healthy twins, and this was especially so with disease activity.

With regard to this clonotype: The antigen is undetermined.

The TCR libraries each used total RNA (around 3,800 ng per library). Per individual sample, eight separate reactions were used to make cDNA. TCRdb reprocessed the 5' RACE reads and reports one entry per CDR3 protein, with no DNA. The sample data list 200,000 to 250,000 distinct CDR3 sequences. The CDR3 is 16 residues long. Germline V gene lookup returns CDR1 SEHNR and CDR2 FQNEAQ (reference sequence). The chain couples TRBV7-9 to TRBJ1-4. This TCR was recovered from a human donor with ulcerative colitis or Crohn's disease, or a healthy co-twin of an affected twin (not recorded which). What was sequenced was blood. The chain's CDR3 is CASSPQVGSENEKLFF.